The 26 T cell receptor beta chains presented below share a single source sample, sequenced in a study of blood T cell repertoires in COVID-19 (dated by TCRdb to 2018 to 2020). The library was produced with the immunoSEQ multiplex PCR assay. TCRdb carries this immuneACCESS record with in-frame sequences only. Its versions omit some clonotypes, under half of them owing to an unresolved V gene in the studies checked, with the rest unexplained. This sample holds a few hundred thousand clones; about 91% were observed only once. Approximately 2.6% of the sample is held by the ten biggest clonotypes. The sample was peripheral blood. The receptors derive from a person aged 18 to 35 with COVID-19, enrolled during active disease.

The V and J genes are TRBV25-1 and TRBJ2-1; 8 nucleotides align to TRBD2. CDR1 is MGHDK and CDR2 is SYGVNS in the germline V gene. Trimming took 4 bases from V and 6 from J; bases not matched to a gene: 11. This CDR3 is 16 amino acids long. The CDR3 DNA sequence: TGTGCCAGCAGTGCTCCACGACTAGCGCCGAGCAATGAGCAGTTCTTC. It yields the protein CASSAPRLAPSNEQFF.

The chain couples TRBV18 to TRBJ2-1; 12 bases agree with TRBD2. CDR3 size: 16 residues. Germline CDR1 is KGHSH and CDR2 is LQKENI. Losses at the gene ends were 0 bases for V and 10 bases for J; bases not matched to a gene: 7. The CDR3 region has the DNA TGTGCCAGCTCACCACCGGCGACTAGCGGGAGAGGGGAGCAGTTCTTC. Translated, it gives CASSPPATSGRGEQFF.

This sequence joins TRBV18 and TRBJ1-1; a possible D gene is TRBD1 (5 bases). Germline V gene lookup returns CDR1 KGHSH and CDR2 LQKENI. V was pared by 6 bases and J by 4 bases, with 15 bases between. This CDR3 is built from 14 residues. The CDR3 DNA reads as TGTGCCAGCTCGCCTACGGGGGAGGGCACTGAAGCTTTCTTT. It is translated as CASSPTGEGTEAFF.

The CDR3 DNA sequence: TGTGCCACCAGTGCGGGGTTGGATACGCAGTATTTT. Translating it yields CATSAGLDTQYF. This sequence joins TRBV24-1 and TRBJ2-3, with D possibly TRBD2 on 5 matching bases. This CDR3 has 12 amino acids. The germline V gene encodes CDR1 KGHDR and CDR2 SFDVKD. Trimming removed 5 bases from V and 6 bases from J, with 8 bases in between.

This clone was seen a handful of times. The chain links TRBV19 to TRBJ1-4; 10 bases fit TRBD1. The germline V gene has CDR1 LNHDA and CDR2 SQIVND (reference sequence). J gave up 6 bases and V 7 bases, and 14 bases lay outside the gene matches. This CDR3 comprises 17 residues. CDR3 protein: CASTPSSVGTGDEKLFF. DNA for the CDR3: TGTGCCAGTACTCCGTCGTCGGTAGGGACAGGGGATGAAAAACTGTTTTTT.

The gene calls are TRBV19 and TRBJ2-2, with TRBD2 matching 7 bases. In germline, CDR1 is LNHDA, CDR2 SQIVND (reference sequence). Trimming at V came to 3 bases and at J to 2 bases, leaving 6 bases not matched to a gene. There are 16 residues in the CDR3. The CDR3 DNA reads as TGTGCCAGTAGTATGGCTACTAGCGTCAACACCGGGGAGCTGTTTTTT. Translating gives CASSMATSVNTGELFF. Looking up the rest from reference TRBV19 and TRBJ2-2 gives the full variable domain: DGGITQSPKYLFRKEGQNVTLSCEQNLNHDAMYWYRQDPGQGLRLIYYSQIVNDFQKGDIAEGYSVSREKKESFPLTVTSAQKNPTAFYLCASSMATSVNTGELFFGEGSRLTVL.

The chain combines TRBV6-5 with TRBJ2-5; 7 bases align to TRBD2. The CDR3 extends over 14 amino acids. Germline CDR1 is MNHEY and CDR2 is SVGAGI. The junction had 5 bases not matched to a gene; V was cut back by 2 bases and J by 5 bases. The CDR3 DNA reads TGTGCCAGCAGTTACGCCGGGACTATGGAGACCCAGTACTTC. It specifies CASSYAGTMETQYF.

The genes are TRBV29-1 and TRBJ2-3; 8 nucleotides line up with TRBD2. The V gene end was trimmed by 6 bases and the J gene end by 4 bases; junction bases not matched to a gene: 9. Germline V gene lookup returns CDR1 SQVTM and CDR2 ANQGSEA. This CDR3 is 14 amino acids long. CDR3 amino acids: CSVLAREAPDTQYF. In DNA form, the CDR3 reads TGCAGCGTCCTTGCGCGGGAGGCCCCAGATACGCAGTATTTT.

The chain employs TRBV5-1 and TRBJ2-1; 10 nucleotides match TRBD2. Looked up from germline, CDR1 is SGHRS and CDR2 is YFSETQ. V lost 0 bases, J lost 9 bases, and 9 bases stayed unmatched. The CDR3 is 16 residues long. The CDR3 region is CASSLVGLAGDSEQFF. CDR3 coding DNA: TGCGCCAGCAGCTTGGTAGGGCTAGCGGGGGACAGTGAGCAGTTCTTC.

This sequence joins TRBV5-4 and TRBJ1-1; weak D call: TRBD1 (5 bases). V was trimmed by 1 base and J by 4 bases, leaving 14 bases between them. Germline V gene data show CDR1 as SGHNT and CDR2 as YYREEE (reference sequence). The CDR3 is 15 residues long. The CDR3 coding sequence is TGTGCCAGCAGCTTGAATCCAGGGTATGGCACTGAAGCTTTCTTT. As protein: CASSLNPGYGTEAFF.

J is TRBJ1-2 and V is TRBV14; no clear D. V gave up 0 bases and J gave up 5 bases, with 13 bases separating them. Germline loops: CDR1 SGHDN, CDR2 FVKESK. The CDR3 contains 15 residues. The CDR3 spells CASSQDQWRPYGYTF. CDR3 DNA sequence: TGTGCCAGCAGCCAAGATCAATGGCGGCCTTATGGCTACACCTTC.

CDR3 DNA sequence: TGTGCCAGCAGCTCACGACTAGCGGGAACCCCCTACAATGAGCAGTTCTTC. It is translated as CASSSRLAGTPYNEQFF. The chain combines TRBV11-3 with TRBJ2-1, with 11 bases matching TRBD2. V lost 4 bases and J lost 2; bases outside the gene matches: 7. CDR1 and CDR2 from the germline V gene are SGHNT and YENEEA. CDR3 size: 17 residues. The whole variable domain, remainder taken from reference TRBV11-3 and TRBJ2-1, is EAGVVQSPRYKIIEKKQPVAFWCNPISGHNTLYWYLQNLGQGPELLIRYENEEAVDDSQLPKDRFSAERLKGVDSTLKIQPAELGDSAVYLCASSSRLAGTPYNEQFFGPGTRLTVL.

V gene TRBV3-1 (or the pseudogene TRBV3-2) combines with J gene TRBJ1-2; D might be TRBD1 (6 bases). Trimming pared 1 base from V and 2 bases from J, leaving 17 bases between. The CDR3 has 17 amino acids. Germline CDR1 and CDR2: LGHDT and YNNKEL (reference sequence). The CDR3 spells CASSQVRYREGNYGYTF. CDR3 in DNA: TGTGCCAGCAGCCAAGTTCGTTACAGGGAAGGAAACTATGGCTACACCTTC.

This clone was seen a few times. This sequence joins TRBV9 and TRBJ1-3; TRBD1 might be the D (5 bases). Trimming took 2 bases from V and 2 from J, leaving 14 bases between them. Germline V gives CDR1 SGDLS, CDR2 YYNGEE. This CDR3 has 16 residues. CDR3 sequence: CASSVWGEGTGNTIYF. Written as DNA, the CDR3 is TGTGCCAGCAGCGTTTGGGGCGAAGGGACTGGAAACACCATATATTTT.

In this sample, this clone turned up a few times. The chain has TRBV15 and TRBJ2-7, with 9 nucleotides matching TRBD2. V lost 1 base and J lost 5; bases outside the gene matches: 9. CDR3 length: 16 residues. Germline CDR1 reads LNHNV; CDR2 reads YYDKDF (reference sequence). The CDR3 loop is CATSRVILAGIHEQYF. The CDR3, as DNA: TGTGCCACCAGCAGAGTCATTCTAGCGGGAATCCACGAGCAGTACTTC.

The chain has TRBV27 and TRBJ1-2; D is perhaps TRBD1 (6 bases). Germline V gene sequence: CDR1 MNHEY, CDR2 SMNVEV (reference sequence). This CDR3 has 13 residues. Deletions cut 3 bases from V and 8 bases from J, with 13 bases between. CDR3 loop: CASSFAQGYGYTF. Written as DNA, the CDR3 is TGTGCCAGCAGTTTTGCTCAGGGGTACGGCTACACCTTC.

The genes are TRBV25-1 and TRBJ2-7; 7 bases agree with TRBD1. V shed 4 bases, J shed 4 bases, and the junction held 7 bases outside the gene matches. CDR1 and CDR2 from the germline V gene are MGHDK and SYGVNS. There are 14 residues in the CDR3. The CDR3: CASSGRTGQYEQYF. The CDR3, as DNA: TGTGCCAGCAGTGGACGGACAGGCCAATACGAGCAGTACTTC.

V and J are TRBV9 and TRBJ2-1; D gene ambiguous. This CDR3 has 16 residues. Germline V lookup: CDR1 SGDLS, CDR2 YYNGEE. Trimming shortened V by 2 bases and J by 6 bases, and 18 bases separated the two germline ends. In DNA form, the CDR3 reads TGTGCCAGCAGCGTCGCACACCTGAATCTCGTCAATGAGCAGTTCTTC. Translated: CASSVAHLNLVNEQFF.

The CDR3 loop is CASSLYRGGGSYEQYF. CDR3 sequence (DNA): TGTGCCAGCAGCTTATACAGGGGTGGCGGGTCCTACGAGCAGTACTTC. The chain combines TRBV5-8 with TRBJ2-7; TRBD1 matches at 7 bases. J was trimmed by 1 base and V by 2 bases; bases with no gene match: 9. CDR1 SGHTS and CDR2 YDEGEE come from the germline V gene. This CDR3 is 16 amino acids long. Together with reference TRBV5-8 and TRBJ2-7, the CDR3 gives the full variable domain: EAGVTQSPTHLIKTRGQQATLRCSPISGHTSVYWYQQALGLGLQFLLWYDEGEERNRGNFPPRFSGRQFPNYSSELNVNALELEDSALYLCASSLYRGGGSYEQYFGPGTRLTVT.

This clone was picked up many times. The rearrangement links TRBV12-3 or TRBV12-4 to TRBJ1-1; D may be TRBD1 (6 bases). V was shortened by 8 bases and J by 2 bases, with 9 bases between the two germline ends. This CDR3 comprises 12 residues. The CDR3 sequence is CASAQGNTEAFF. The CDR3, as DNA: TGTGCCAGCGCACAGGGCAACACTGAAGCTTTCTTT.

This chain connects TRBV29-1 to TRBJ2-7, with TRBD2 identical over 11 bases. V lost 2 bases, J lost 4 bases, and 10 bases stayed unmatched. Per the germline V gene, CDR1 is SQVTM and CDR2 is ANQGSEA. The CDR3 runs to 16 residues. The chain's CDR3 is CSVELSSSGRRYEQYF. Here the CDR3 DNA reads TGCAGCGTTGAACTCTCCTCTAGCGGGAGGAGGTACGAGCAGTACTTC.

The CDR3 protein is CASSRTGGSYEQYF. The CDR3 DNA sequence: TGTGCCAGCAGTCGGACAGGGGGTTCCTACGAGCAGTACTTC. The chain recombines TRBV27 with TRBJ2-7; TRBD1 agrees at 10 bases. The CDR3 is 14 amino acids. The V gene's germline CDR1 is MNHEY and CDR2 SMNVEV (reference sequence). With 5 bases clipped from V and 1 base from J, the junction kept 2 bases outside the gene matches.

J is TRBJ2-2 and V is TRBV7-9; weak D call: TRBD2 (5 bases). V lost 5 bases, J lost 3 bases, and 16 bases lay in between. CDR3 size: 16 residues. Germline lookup yields CDR1 SEHNR and CDR2 FQNEAQ (reference sequence). The CDR3 sequence is CASSAPLAGDTGELFF. Here the CDR3 DNA reads TGTGCCAGCAGCGCCCCTTTGGCGGGTGACACCGGGGAGCTGTTTTTT.

This clone appeared a single time. The rearrangement uses TRBV4-2 and TRBJ1-5; D gene unclear. Germline-derived CDR1 and CDR2 are LGHNA and YNFKEQ. Trimming shortened V by 0 bases and J by 6 bases, and 6 bases separated the two germline ends. CDR3 length equals 13 residues. CDR3 DNA sequence: TGTGCCAGCAGCCAAGATCTCTCTCAGCCCCAGCATTTT. Translation gives CASSQDLSQPQHF.

The chain combines TRBV7-9 with TRBJ1-6; D ambiguous. Germline lookup yields CDR1 SEHNR and CDR2 FQNEAQ (reference sequence). With 5 bases removed from V and 11 bases from J, the gap between germline ends came to 10 bases. This CDR3 spans 12 amino acids. CDR3 amino acids: CASSLSDPPLHF. The CDR3 DNA sequence: TGTGCCAGCAGCCTATCCGATCCACCCCTCCACTTT.

This rearrangement joins TRBV19 to TRBJ1-1; 8 nucleotides align to TRBD1. The CDR3 totals 15 residues. The trim removed 4 bases at V and 1 base at J, leaving 5 bases unmatched. The germline CDR1 and CDR2 sequences are LNHDA and SQIVND (reference sequence). The CDR3 region is CASSKWGQENTEAFF. The CDR3 coding sequence is TGTGCCAGTAGTAAATGGGGACAGGAGAACACTGAAGCTTTCTTT.